The 8 T cell receptor beta chains listed next were all sequenced from one sample in a study of TIL therapy for anti-PD-1-resistant metastatic lung cancer. This sample's time point: pre-treatment sample, taken before nivolumab and TIL therapy. This was the immunoSEQ v3 assay. TCRdb's copy holds only in-frame clones and misses some; the assay was immunoSEQ multiplex PCR. The table records more than 50,000 clones, about nine tenths of them present only once. The source was blood, collected at baseline. The receptors originated from a person between 25 and 79 years old with non-small cell lung cancer.

The chain has TRBV3-1 (or the pseudogene TRBV3-2) and TRBJ1-6; a weak D match, TRBD1 (6 bases). This CDR3 comprises 16 residues. With 1 base removed from V and 8 bases from J, the gap between germline ends came to 15 bases. Per the germline V gene, CDR1 is LGHDT and CDR2 is YNNKEL (reference sequence). The CDR3 sequence: CASSQVGGVRDSPLHF. In DNA form, the CDR3 reads TGTGCCAGCAGCCAAGTAGGGGGAGTGCGTGATTCACCCCTCCACTTT.

This clone was counted only a few times. This sequence joins TRBV27 and TRBJ2-2; D ambiguous. V lost 4 bases and J 6 bases, leaving 9 bases between the germline ends. CDR1 and CDR2 from the germline V gene are MNHEY and SMNVEV (reference sequence). The CDR3 consists of 13 residues. CDR3 sequence: CASSSSPPGELFF. Here the CDR3 DNA reads TGTGCCAGCAGTTCCTCTCCGCCCGGGGAGCTGTTTTTT.

The rearrangement links TRBV4-1 to TRBJ2-7; 7 positions agree with TRBD2. V dropped 4 bases and J dropped 5; count of bases not matched to a gene: 11. Germline assignment: CDR1 MGHRA and CDR2 YSYEKL. This CDR3 has 15 residues. The CDR3 sequence is CASSPATSGIDEQYF. The CDR3 DNA follows: TGCGCCAGCAGCCCCGCGACCAGCGGGATCGACGAGCAGTACTTC.

The chain carries TRBV5-4 and TRBJ1-2; a possible D gene is TRBD1 (6 bases). CDR1 is SGHNT and CDR2 is YYREEE in the germline V gene (reference sequence). This CDR3 comprises 14 residues. V was trimmed by 4 bases and J by 7 bases, leaving 17 bases between them. The CDR3 nucleotides read TGTGCCAGCAGCCCGGGGGGCATCTGGGGTGGCTACACCTTC. It yields the protein CASSPGGIWGGYTF.

The chain has TRBV7-9 and TRBJ1-1, with D tentatively TRBD1 (6 bases). V lost 1 base and J 4 bases, leaving 13 bases between the germline ends. Germline CDR1 and CDR2: SEHNR and FQNEAQ (reference sequence). This CDR3 has 15 residues. Here the CDR3 reads CASSLGLTGLTEAFF. The CDR3 DNA follows: TGTGCCAGCAGCTTAGGTTTGACAGGACTCACTGAAGCTTTCTTT.

The chain recombines TRBV4-1 with TRBJ2-1; no reliable D call. Looked up from germline, CDR1 is MGHRA and CDR2 is YSYEKL. Trimming pared 4 bases from V and 4 bases from J, leaving 23 bases between. The CDR3 loop spans 18 amino acids. Here the CDR3 DNA reads TGCGCCAGCAGCCGAAGCCTTCTCTTCGAGGAGATATACAATGAGCAGTTCTTC. It encodes CASSRSLLFEEIYNEQFF.

This chain links TRBV28 with TRBJ1-4; 8 nucleotides align to TRBD1. Germline CDR1 is MDHEN and CDR2 is SYDVKM. CDR3 length: 14 amino acids. J was trimmed by 6 bases and V by 6 bases; bases with no gene match: 6. DNA for the CDR3: TGTGCCAGCAGGTCAGGGGGCTCGGATGAAAAACTGTTTTTT. The encoded protein is CASRSGGSDEKLFF.

V and J are TRBV30 and TRBJ1-5, with a possible D match to TRBD1 (6 bases). V lost 3 bases and J lost 9, with 12 bases in between. Germline V gene sequence: CDR1 GTSNPN, CDR2 SVGIG (reference sequence). This CDR3 is built from 12 residues. DNA of the CDR3: TGTGCCTGGAGCGACTACAGGGCGCCCCAGCATTTT. This translates into CAWSDYRAPQHF.